This record concerns one TCR beta chain sequence. Source study methods: By means of reference gene primer amplification, nucleated cell counts were estimated. Produced via immunoSEQ multiplex PCR; TCRdb's table is partial and in-frame only. Clone size and the V and J calls come from that table; the DNA yielded D and trimming. The sample holds around 250,000 clones, 70% to 90% seen once. The data were obtained in a study of blood T cell repertoires in COVID-19. About the research overall: COVID-19 samples, acute and convalescent, were from the United States, Italy and Spain.

With 1 base removed from V and 0 bases from J, the gap between germline ends came to 10 bases. The CDR3 contains 15 residues. Germline CDR1 reads SGHNT; CDR2 reads YYREEE (reference sequence). The TCR was taken from a woman in her thirties or forties with acute COVID-19. Sequencing was done on a sample of PBMCs or T cells enriched from blood (not recorded which). The chain employs TRBV5-4 and TRBJ1-2, with D possibly being TRBD1 (6 bases). DNA for the CDR3: TGTGCCAGCAGCTTGTTGGCAGGGGCTAACTATGGCTACACCTTC. Protein sequence: CASSLLAGANYGYTF.